The 20 T cell receptor beta chains below come from one sample, sequenced in a study of T cells in Graves' hyperthyroidism and ophthalmopathy. Regions amplified from RNA transcripts were the TCR beta CDR3 regions. HTBI primers were employed in a first-round RT-PCR of the TCR CDR3. Using its own MiXCR run on the multiplex PCR reads, TCRdb lists one record per CDR3 protein. The sample lists around 420,000 distinct CDR3 sequences, 15% to 19% occurring once. The sequencing input was blood. The receptor source for this set is a woman aged 18 to 35 with Graves' hyperthyroidism.

The chain couples TRBV2 to TRBJ2-2; TRBD1 might be the D (5 bases). The CDR3 has 14 residues. Germline lookup yields CDR1 SNHLY and CDR2 FYNNEI. The V and J ends lost 7 bases and 5 bases respectively, with 14 bases between them. The CDR3 reads CASTTVKRTGELFF. For the CDR3, the DNA is TGTGCCAGCACGACAGTTAAAAGGACCGGGGAGCTGTTTTTT.

The chain carries TRBV28 and TRBJ1-2, with TRBD1 identical over 7 bases. Unmatched junction bases numbered 6, after V lost 11 bases and J lost 6 bases. CDR1 is MDHEN and CDR2 is SYDVKM in the germline V gene. The CDR3 covers 11 residues. CDR3 nucleotides: TGTGCCGGCCAGACAGGGCATGGCTACACCTTC. Protein product: CAGQTGHGYTF.

The rearrangement links TRBV27 to TRBJ2-1; D may be TRBD1 (5 bases). The CDR3 is 13 amino acids. The V gene lost 2 bases and the J gene lost 7 bases, with 9 bases spanning the gap. In germline, CDR1 is MNHEY, CDR2 SMNVEV (reference sequence). CDR3 DNA: TGTGCCAGCAGTTTAAGACAGTGGAATGAGCAGTTCTTC. This codes for CASSLRQWNEQFF.

This clonotype has at least ten counts. Mismatch with germline at one junction end may stem from a read error. This rearrangement joins TRBV7-7 to TRBJ2-5; tentatively, D is TRBD1 or TRBD2 (6 bases each). The germline gives CDR1 SSHAT, CDR2 FNYEAQ (reference sequence). The CDR3 length is 15 residues. The CDR3 coding sequence is TGTGCTAGCAGCCGTCTACCGGGGGCCAAAGAGACCCAGTACTTC. Encoded protein: CASSRLPGAKETQYF.

V and J are TRBV7-9 and TRBJ2-1; 9 positions agree with TRBD1. The CDR3 consists of 16 residues. Germline V gene lookup returns CDR1 SEHNR and CDR2 FQNEAQ (reference sequence). The junction had 8 bases not matched to a gene; V was cut back by 2 bases and J by 6 bases. DNA of the CDR3: TGTGCCAGCAGCTTACCCGGGACAGGGAGGACCAATGAGCAGTTCTTC. The encoded protein is CASSLPGTGRTNEQFF.

This chain uses TRBV6-1 with TRBJ2-5; TRBD2 agrees at 9 bases. Germline V gene data show CDR1 as MNHNS and CDR2 as SASEGT. The CDR3 is 16 residues long. The V gene end was trimmed by 3 bases and the J gene end by 5 bases; junction bases not matched to a gene: 10. The DNA of the CDR3 is TGTGCCAGCAGTGAGAGCGGGGGGAAGGGCCGGGAGACCCAGTACTTC. It codes for CASSESGGKGRETQYF.

This clonotype was seen many times. At one boundary the junction diverges from the germline segment, which might be a read error. The chain employs TRBV7-7 and TRBJ2-2, with 8 bases aligning to TRBD1. The CDR3 totals 15 residues. The V gene's germline CDR1 is SSHAT and CDR2 FNYEAQ (reference sequence). The CDR3, as DNA: TGTGCTAGCAGCCCGCGACAGGGGTACACCGGGGAGCTGTTTTTT. This sequence encodes CASSPRQGYTGELFF.

The V gene is TRBV9, the J gene TRBJ2-4; 8 bases are shared with TRBD1. Germline values: CDR1 SGDLS, CDR2 YYNGEE. The J segment lost 6 bases and the V segment lost 3 bases, leaving 5 bases of the junction unmatched. The CDR3 spans 14 residues. CDR3 sequence: CASSGGQGSNIQYF. DNA for the CDR3: TGTGCCAGCAGCGGAGGACAGGGCTCAAACATTCAGTACTTC.

V and J are TRBV6-2 or TRBV6-3 and TRBJ2-2; TRBD2 might be the D (5 bases). V dropped 2 bases and J dropped 6 bases, with 7 bases sitting between them. Germline lookup yields CDR1 MNHEY and CDR2 SVGEGT. The CDR3 has 13 residues. DNA of the CDR3: TGTGCCAGCAGTTACAGACTACCCGGGGAGCTGTTTTTT. Translation gives CASSYRLPGELFF.

The chain is built from TRBV28 and TRBJ1-5; 12 bases match TRBD1. Germline V lookup: CDR1 MDHEN, CDR2 SYDVKM. Trimming took 4 bases from V and 6 from J; bases not matched to a gene: 10. The length of the CDR3 is 17 residues. This CDR3 is CASSSIGTGGWSQPQHF. The DNA of the CDR3 is TGTGCCAGCAGTTCCATCGGGACAGGGGGCTGGAGTCAGCCCCAGCATTTT.

This clonotype was recorded many times. This rearrangement joins TRBV7-9 to TRBJ2-5; D perhaps matches TRBD2 (6 bases). This CDR3 has 17 amino acids. Trimming left V 4 bases short and J 3 bases short, with 21 bases between. The germline gives CDR1 SEHNR, CDR2 FQNEAQ (reference sequence). For the CDR3, the DNA is TGTGCCAGCAGCTCGACTCCCGGGACTGGAGGGGAAGAGACCCAGTACTTC. Its translation: CASSSTPGTGGEETQYF.

This clonotype has ten or more counts. The rearrangement uses TRBV5-4 and TRBJ2-1, with 10 bases that match TRBD2. The CDR3 is made up of 16 amino acids. The trim removed 3 bases at V and 6 bases at J, leaving 9 bases unmatched. Germline values: CDR1 SGHNT, CDR2 YYREEE (reference sequence). CDR3 in DNA: TGTGCCAGCAGCTGGGAGTCAGCGGGAGGGCTCAATGAGCAGTTCTTC. It specifies CASSWESAGGLNEQFF. Drawing the rest from reference TRBV5-4 and TRBJ2-1, the complete variable domain is ETGVTQSPTHLIKTRGQQVTLRCSSQSGHNTVSWYQQALGQGPQFIFQYYREEENGRGNFPPRFSGLQFPNYSSELNVNALELDDSALYLCASSWESAGGLNEQFFGPGTRLTVL.

This clonotype has only a few counts. This sequence may be a read error, since a much larger clone differs from it by one base. The chain uses TRBV7-9 and TRBJ1-2; 10 bases align to TRBD1. This CDR3 has 13 amino acids. Germline V gives CDR1 SEHNR, CDR2 FQNEAQ (reference sequence). This CDR3 reads CASSFGTGVGCTF. CDR3 coding DNA: TGTGCCAGCAGCTTTGGGACAGGGGTCGGCTGCACCTTC.

The chain couples TRBV28 to TRBJ1-1; TRBD1 is a possible D gene (5 bases). V was pared by 6 bases and J by 0 bases, with 17 bases between. The CDR3 is 16 amino acids. Looked up from germline, CDR1 is MDHEN and CDR2 is SYDVKM. The CDR3 sequence: CASSFSQDRMNTEAFF. The CDR3 DNA reads TGTGCCAGCAGCTTTTCTCAAGACAGAATGAACACTGAAGCTTTCTTT.

This clonotype was counted a few times. The chain links TRBV7-8 to TRBJ1-5; no definite D call. Germline V lookup: CDR1 SGHVS, CDR2 FQNEAQ. V lost 2 bases and J lost 5, with 13 bases in between. The CDR3 totals 15 residues. The CDR3 reads CASSLNWYAHQPQHF. CDR3 DNA sequence: TGTGCCAGCAGCTTAAATTGGTACGCTCATCAGCCCCAGCATTTT.

J is TRBJ1-2 and V is TRBV6-2 or TRBV6-3; D is unresolved. The ends were cut back, 2 bases at V and 7 bases at J, with 11 bases in the middle. CDR3 length equals 13 residues. The germline V gene encodes CDR1 MNHEY and CDR2 SVGEGT. The CDR3, as DNA: TGTGCCAGCAGTTACCGAGTTACGTCTGGCTACACCTTC. Protein sequence: CASSYRVTSGYTF.

This clonotype was observed many times. This rearrangement joins TRBV5-6 to TRBJ2-7; TRBD1 matches 9 bases. This CDR3 has 14 residues. V gave up 4 bases and J gave up 5 bases; unmatched junction bases: 7. Germline lookup yields CDR1 SGHDT and CDR2 YYEEEE. Here the CDR3 reads CASSEQGARHEQYF. As DNA, the CDR3 is TGTGCCAGCAGCGAACAGGGGGCGCGGCACGAGCAGTACTTC. Combining the CDR3 with reference TRBV5-6 and TRBJ2-7 gives the whole variable domain DAGVTQSPTHLIKTRGQQVTLRCSPKSGHDTVSWYQQALGQGPQFIFQYYEEEERQRGNFPDRFSGHQFPNYSSELNVNALLLGDSALYLCASSEQGARHEQYFGPGTRLTVT.

The chain couples TRBV2 to TRBJ1-2, with 7 nucleotides matching TRBD1. This CDR3 is 14 amino acids long. The germline V gene has CDR1 SNHLY and CDR2 FYNNEI. Trimming took 10 bases from V and 2 from J; bases not matched to a gene: 10. This CDR3 is CATRAGTENYGYTF. The CDR3 DNA follows: TGTGCCACCAGAGCGGGGACAGAAAACTATGGCTACACCTTC.

The table lists this clonotype with many counts. The chain recombines TRBV29-1 with TRBJ2-1, with 11 bases matching TRBD2. Per germline, CDR1 SQVTM and CDR2 ANQGSEA. The CDR3 covers 14 residues. J lost 7 bases, V lost 6 bases, and 8 bases had no gene match. The CDR3 DNA reads as TGCAGCGTGTTGGCTAGCGGGGGGATGAATGAGCAGTTCTTC. This encodes CSVLASGGMNEQFF.

J is TRBJ2-3 and V is TRBV19; the D gene is possibly TRBD1 (5 bases). Trimming pared 7 bases from V and 0 bases from J, leaving 11 bases between. The CDR3 totals 14 residues. CDR1 and CDR2 from the germline V gene are LNHDA and SQIVND (reference sequence). CDR3 region: CASKGALSTDTQYF. DNA of the CDR3: TGTGCCAGTAAAGGGGCACTAAGCACAGATACGCAGTATTTT.